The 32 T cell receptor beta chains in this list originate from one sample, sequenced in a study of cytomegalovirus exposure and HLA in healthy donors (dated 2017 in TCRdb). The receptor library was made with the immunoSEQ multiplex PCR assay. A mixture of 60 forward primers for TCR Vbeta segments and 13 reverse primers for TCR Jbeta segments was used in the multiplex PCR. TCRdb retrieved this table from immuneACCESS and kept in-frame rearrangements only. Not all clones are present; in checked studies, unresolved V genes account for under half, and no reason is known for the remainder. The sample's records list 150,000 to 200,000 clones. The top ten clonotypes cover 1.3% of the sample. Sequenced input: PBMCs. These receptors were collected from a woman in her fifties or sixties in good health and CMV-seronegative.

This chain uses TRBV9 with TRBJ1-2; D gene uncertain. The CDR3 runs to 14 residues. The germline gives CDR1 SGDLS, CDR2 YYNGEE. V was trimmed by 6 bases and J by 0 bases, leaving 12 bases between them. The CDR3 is CASTHPNSNYGYTF. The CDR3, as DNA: TGTGCCAGCACCCACCCTAATTCTAACTATGGCTACACCTTC.

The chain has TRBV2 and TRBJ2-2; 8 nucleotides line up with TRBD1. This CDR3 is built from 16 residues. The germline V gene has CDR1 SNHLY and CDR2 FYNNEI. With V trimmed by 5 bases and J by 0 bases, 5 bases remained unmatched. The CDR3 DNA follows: TGTGCCAGCAGTACTCAGGGGGCATCGAACACCGGGGAGCTGTTTTTT. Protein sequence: CASSTQGASNTGELFF.

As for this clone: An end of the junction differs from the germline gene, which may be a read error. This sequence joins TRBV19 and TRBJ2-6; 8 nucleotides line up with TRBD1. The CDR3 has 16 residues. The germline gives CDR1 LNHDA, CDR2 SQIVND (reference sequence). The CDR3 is CASSLDRGRGANVLTF. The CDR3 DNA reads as TGTGCCAGTAGTTTAGACAGGGGTCGTGGGGCCAACGTCCTGACTTTC. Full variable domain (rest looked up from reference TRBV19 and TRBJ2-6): DGGITQSPKYLFRKEGQNVTLSCEQNLNHDAMYWYRQDPGQGLRLIYYSQIVNDFQKGDIAEGYSVSREKKESFPLTVTSAQKNPTAFYLCASSLDRGRGANVLTFGAGSRLTVL.

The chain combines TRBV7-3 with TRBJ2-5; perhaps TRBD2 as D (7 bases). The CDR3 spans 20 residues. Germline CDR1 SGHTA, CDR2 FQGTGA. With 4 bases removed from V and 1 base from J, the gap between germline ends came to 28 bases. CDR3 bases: TGTGCCAGCAGCTCCCTACCAGTCGGGAAGGGGGGAGGGCCCCAAGAGACCCAGTACTTC. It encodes CASSSLPVGKGGGPQETQYF.

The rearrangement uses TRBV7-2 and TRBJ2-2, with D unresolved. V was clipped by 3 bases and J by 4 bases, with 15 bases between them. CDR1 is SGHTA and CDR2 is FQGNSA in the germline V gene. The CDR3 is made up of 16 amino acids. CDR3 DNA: TGTGCCAGCAGCTTCTTTATGAGATCGGGCACCGGGGAGCTGTTTTTT. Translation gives CASSFFMRSGTGELFF. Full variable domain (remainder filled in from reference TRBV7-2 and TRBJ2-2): GAGVSQSPSNKVTEKGKDVELRCDPISGHTALYWYRQSLGQGLEFLIYFQGNSAPDKSGLPSDRFSAERTGGSVSTLTIQRTQQEDSAVYLCASSFFMRSGTGELFFGEGSRLTVL.

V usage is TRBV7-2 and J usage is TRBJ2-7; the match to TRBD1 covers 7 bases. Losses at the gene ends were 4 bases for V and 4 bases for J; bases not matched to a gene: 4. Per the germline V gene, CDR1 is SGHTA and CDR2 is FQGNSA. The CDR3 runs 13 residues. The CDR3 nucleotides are TGTGCCAGCAGCTCGGGACAGTTTTACGAGCAGTACTTC. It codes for CASSSGQFYEQYF.

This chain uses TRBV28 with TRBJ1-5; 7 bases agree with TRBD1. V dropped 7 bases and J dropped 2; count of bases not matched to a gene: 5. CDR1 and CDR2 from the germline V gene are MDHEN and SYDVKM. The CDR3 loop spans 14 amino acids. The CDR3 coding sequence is TGTGCCAGCAATTCTGGGACAGGCAATCAGCCCCAGCATTTT. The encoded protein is CASNSGTGNQPQHF.

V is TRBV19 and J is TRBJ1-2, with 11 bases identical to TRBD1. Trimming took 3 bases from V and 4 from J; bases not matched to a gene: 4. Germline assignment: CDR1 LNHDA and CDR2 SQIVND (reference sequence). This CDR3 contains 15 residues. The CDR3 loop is CASSMRTGGSYGYTF. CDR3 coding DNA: TGTGCCAGTAGTATGAGGACAGGGGGCAGCTATGGCTACACCTTC.

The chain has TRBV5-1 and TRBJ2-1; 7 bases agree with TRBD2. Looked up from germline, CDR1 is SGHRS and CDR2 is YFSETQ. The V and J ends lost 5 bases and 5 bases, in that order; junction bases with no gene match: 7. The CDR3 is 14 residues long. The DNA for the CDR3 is TGCGCCAGCAGAGGCGGGAGTGGCCACAATGAGCAGTTCTTC. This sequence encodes CASRGGSGHNEQFF.

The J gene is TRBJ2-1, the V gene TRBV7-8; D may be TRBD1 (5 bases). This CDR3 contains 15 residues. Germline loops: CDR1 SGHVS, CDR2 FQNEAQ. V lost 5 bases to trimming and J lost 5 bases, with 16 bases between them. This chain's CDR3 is CASSPQGTSHNEQFF. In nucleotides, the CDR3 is TGTGCCAGCAGCCCCCAGGGAACAAGTCACAATGAGCAGTTCTTC.

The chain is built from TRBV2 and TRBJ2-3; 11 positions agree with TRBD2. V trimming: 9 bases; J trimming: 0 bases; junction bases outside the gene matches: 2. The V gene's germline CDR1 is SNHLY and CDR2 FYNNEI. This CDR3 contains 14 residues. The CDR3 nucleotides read TGTGCCAGGGGACTAGCGGCAAGCACAGATACGCAGTATTTT. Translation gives CARGLAASTDTQYF. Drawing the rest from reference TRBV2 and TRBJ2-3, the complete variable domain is EPEVTQTPSHQVTQMGQEVILRCVPISNHLYFYWYRQILGQKVEFLVSFYNNEISEKSEIFDDQFSVERPDGSNFTLKIRSTKLEDSAMYFCARGLAASTDTQYFGPGTRLTVL.

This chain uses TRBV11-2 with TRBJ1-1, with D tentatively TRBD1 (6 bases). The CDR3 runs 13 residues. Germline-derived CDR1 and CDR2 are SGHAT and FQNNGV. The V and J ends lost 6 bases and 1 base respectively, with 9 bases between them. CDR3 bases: TGTGCCAGCAGTTCGACAGGGAACACTGAAGCTTTCTTT. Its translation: CASSSTGNTEAFF.

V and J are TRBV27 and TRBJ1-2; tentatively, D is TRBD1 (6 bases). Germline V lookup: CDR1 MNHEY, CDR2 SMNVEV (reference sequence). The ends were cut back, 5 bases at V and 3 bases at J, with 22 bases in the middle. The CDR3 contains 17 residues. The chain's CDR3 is CASSPLLGQNADYGYTF. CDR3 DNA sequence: TGTGCCAGCAGTCCCCTACTGGGACAAAACGCTGACTATGGCTACACCTTC.

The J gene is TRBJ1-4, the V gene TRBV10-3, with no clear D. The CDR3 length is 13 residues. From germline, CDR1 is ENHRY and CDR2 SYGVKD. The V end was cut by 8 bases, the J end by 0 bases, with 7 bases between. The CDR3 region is CAIAKTTNEKLFF. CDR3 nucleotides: TGTGCCATCGCTAAAACAACTAATGAAAAACTGTTTTTT.

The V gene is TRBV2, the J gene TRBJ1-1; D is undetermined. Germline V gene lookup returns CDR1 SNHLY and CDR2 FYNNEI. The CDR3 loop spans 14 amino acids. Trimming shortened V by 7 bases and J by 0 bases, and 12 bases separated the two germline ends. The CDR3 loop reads CASILAAMNTEAFF. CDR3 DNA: TGTGCCAGCATTCTGGCGGCTATGAACACTGAAGCTTTCTTT.

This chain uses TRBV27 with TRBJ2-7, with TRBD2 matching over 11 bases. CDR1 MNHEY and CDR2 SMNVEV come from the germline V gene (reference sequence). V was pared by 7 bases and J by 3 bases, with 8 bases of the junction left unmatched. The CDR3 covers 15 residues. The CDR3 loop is CASIRTSGRYYEQYF. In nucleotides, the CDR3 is TGTGCCAGCATTCGGACTAGCGGGCGCTACTACGAGCAGTACTTC.

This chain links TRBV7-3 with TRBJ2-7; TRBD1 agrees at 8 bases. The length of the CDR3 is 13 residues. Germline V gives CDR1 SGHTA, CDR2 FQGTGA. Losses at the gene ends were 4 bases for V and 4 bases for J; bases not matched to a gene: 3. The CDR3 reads CASSSWTGYEQYF. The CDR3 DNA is TGTGCCAGCAGCTCCTGGACAGGGTACGAGCAGTACTTC.

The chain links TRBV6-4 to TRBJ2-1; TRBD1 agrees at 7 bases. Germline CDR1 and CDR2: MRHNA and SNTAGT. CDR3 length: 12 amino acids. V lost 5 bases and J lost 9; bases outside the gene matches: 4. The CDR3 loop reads CASSQQGREQFF. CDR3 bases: TGTGCCAGCAGTCAACAGGGGCGTGAGCAGTTCTTC.

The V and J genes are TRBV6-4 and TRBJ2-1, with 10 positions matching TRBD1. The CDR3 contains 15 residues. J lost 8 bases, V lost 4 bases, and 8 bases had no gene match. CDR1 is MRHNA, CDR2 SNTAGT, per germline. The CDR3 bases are TGTGCCAGCAGTGTTTCCGGGACAGGGGTCGATGAGCAGTTCTTC. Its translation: CASSVSGTGVDEQFF.

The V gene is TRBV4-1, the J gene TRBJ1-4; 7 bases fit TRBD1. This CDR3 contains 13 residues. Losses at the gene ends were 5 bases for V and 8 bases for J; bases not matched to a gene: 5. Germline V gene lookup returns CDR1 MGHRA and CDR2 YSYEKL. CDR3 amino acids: CASSKQGFEKLFF. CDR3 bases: TGCGCCAGCAGCAAACAGGGGTTCGAAAAACTGTTTTTT.

CDR3 amino acids: CASSLAQGGNYGYTF. CDR3 DNA sequence: TGCGCCAGCAGCTTGGCACAGGGGGGCAACTATGGCTACACCTTC. The chain carries TRBV5-1 and TRBJ1-2; 8 bases match TRBD1. The CDR3 is 15 amino acids. With V trimmed by 0 bases and J by 2 bases, 3 bases remained unmatched. Germline CDR1 is SGHRS and CDR2 is YFSETQ. Using reference TRBV5-1 and TRBJ1-2 for the parts outside the CDR3, the full variable domain is KAGVTQTPRYLIKTRGQQVTLSCSPISGHRSVSWYQQTPGQGLQFLFEYFSETQRNKGNFPGRFSGRQFSNSRSEMNVSTLELGDSALYLCASSLAQGGNYGYTFGSGTRLTVV.

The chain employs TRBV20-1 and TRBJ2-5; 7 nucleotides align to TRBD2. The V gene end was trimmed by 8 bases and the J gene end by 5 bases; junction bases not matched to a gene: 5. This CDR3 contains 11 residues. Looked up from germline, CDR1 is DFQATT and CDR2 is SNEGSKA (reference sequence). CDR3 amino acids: CSPSGGETQYF. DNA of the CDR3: TGCAGTCCCTCCGGGGGGGAGACCCAGTACTTC.

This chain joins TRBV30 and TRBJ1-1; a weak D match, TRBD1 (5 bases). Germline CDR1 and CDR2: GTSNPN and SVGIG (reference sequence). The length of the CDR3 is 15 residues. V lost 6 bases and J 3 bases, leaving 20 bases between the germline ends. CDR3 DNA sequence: TGTGCCTGCAATCGATGGGGGGTTTATGACACTGAAGCTTTCTTT. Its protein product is CACNRWGVYDTEAFF. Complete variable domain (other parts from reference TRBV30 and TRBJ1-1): SQTIHQWPATLVQPVGSPLSLECTVEGTSNPNLYWYRQAAGRGLQLLFYSVGIGQISSEVPQNLSASRPQDRQFILSSKKLLLSDSGFYLCACNRWGVYDTEAFFGQGTRLTVV.

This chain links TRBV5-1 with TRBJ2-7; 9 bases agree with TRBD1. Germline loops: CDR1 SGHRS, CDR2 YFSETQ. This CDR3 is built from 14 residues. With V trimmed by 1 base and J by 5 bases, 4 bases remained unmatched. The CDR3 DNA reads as TGCGCCAGCAGCTTGTGGGACAGGGTCAACGAGCAGTACTTC. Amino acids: CASSLWDRVNEQYF.

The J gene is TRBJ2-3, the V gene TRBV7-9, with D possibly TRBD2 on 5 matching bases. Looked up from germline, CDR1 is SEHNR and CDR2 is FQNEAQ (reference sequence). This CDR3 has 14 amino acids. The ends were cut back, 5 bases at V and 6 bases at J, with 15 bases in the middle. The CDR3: CASSPPGEIDTQYF. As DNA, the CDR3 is TGTGCCAGCAGCCCCCCCGGGGAAATCGATACGCAGTATTTT.

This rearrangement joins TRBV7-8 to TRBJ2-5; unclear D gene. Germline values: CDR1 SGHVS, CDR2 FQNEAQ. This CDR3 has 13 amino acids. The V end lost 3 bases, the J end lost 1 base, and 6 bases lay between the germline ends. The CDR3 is CASSFHSQETQYF. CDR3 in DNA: TGTGCCAGCAGCTTCCACAGCCAAGAGACCCAGTACTTC.

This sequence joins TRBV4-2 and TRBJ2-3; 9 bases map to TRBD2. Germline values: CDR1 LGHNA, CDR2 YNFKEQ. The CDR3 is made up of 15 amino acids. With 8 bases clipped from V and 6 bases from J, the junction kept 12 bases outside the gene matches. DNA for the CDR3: TGTGCCAGCCGCCGGAGGGCGGGGGGGCCGGATACGCAGTATTTT. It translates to CASRRRAGGPDTQYF.

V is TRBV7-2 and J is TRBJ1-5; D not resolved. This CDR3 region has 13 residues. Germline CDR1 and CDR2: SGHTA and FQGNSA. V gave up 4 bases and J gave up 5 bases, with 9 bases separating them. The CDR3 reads CASSSVFDQPQHF. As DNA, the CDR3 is TGTGCCAGCAGCTCGGTCTTCGATCAGCCCCAGCATTTT.

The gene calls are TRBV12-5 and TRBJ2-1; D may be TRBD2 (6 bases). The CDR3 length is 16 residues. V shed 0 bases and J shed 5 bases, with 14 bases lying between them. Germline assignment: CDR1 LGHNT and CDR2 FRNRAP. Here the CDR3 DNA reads TGTGCTAGTGGTTTGGTATTGCGGGGAATTAACAATGAGCAGTTCTTC. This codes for CASGLVLRGINNEQFF.

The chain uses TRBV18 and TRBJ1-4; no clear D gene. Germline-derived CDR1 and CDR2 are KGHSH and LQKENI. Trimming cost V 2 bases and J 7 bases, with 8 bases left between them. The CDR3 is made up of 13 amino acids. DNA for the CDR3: TGTGCCAGCTCACCAAGTACCGGTGAAAAACTGTTTTTT. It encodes CASSPSTGEKLFF. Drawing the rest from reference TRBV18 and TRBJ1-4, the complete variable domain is NAGVMQNPRHLVRRRGQEARLRCSPMKGHSHVYWYRQLPEEGLKFMVYLQKENIIDESGMPKERFSAEFPKEGPSILRIQQVVRGDSAAYFCASSPSTGEKLFFGSGTQLSVL.

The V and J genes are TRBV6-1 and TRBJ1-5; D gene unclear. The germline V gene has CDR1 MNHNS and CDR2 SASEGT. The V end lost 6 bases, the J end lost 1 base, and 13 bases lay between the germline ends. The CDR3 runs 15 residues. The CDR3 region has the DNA TGTGCCAGCAGGGGTTCGGGAGGGAGCAATCAGCCCCAGCATTTT. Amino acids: CASRGSGGSNQPQHF.

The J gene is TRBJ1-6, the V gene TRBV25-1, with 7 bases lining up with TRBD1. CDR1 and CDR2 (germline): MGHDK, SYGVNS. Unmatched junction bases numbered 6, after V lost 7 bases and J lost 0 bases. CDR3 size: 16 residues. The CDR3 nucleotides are TGTGCCAGCATTGTCGGGGACAGCTCCTATAATTCACCCCTCCACTTT. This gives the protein CASIVGDSSYNSPLHF.